The 18 T cell receptor beta chains given below trace back to one sample, sequenced in a study of shared clonotypes between healthy human individuals. Sequencing used immunoSEQ multiplex PCR; TCRdb keeps in-frame clones, though not all of them. The table records about 100,000 clones, around 68% of them present only once. The sequenced material came from memory CD8+ T cells sorted from blood. Documented subset: CD45RO+ cells pooled with CCR7-negative TemRA cells. These receptors all stem from a man aged 30 to 39 in good health.

This rearrangement joins TRBV7-6 to TRBJ2-7, with 7 bases matching TRBD1. The germline CDR1 and CDR2 sequences are SGHVS and FNYEAQ. This CDR3 comprises 13 residues. J lost 6 bases, V lost 4 bases, and 6 bases had no gene match. The CDR3 reads CASSSGTAGEQYF. CDR3 in DNA: TGTGCCAGCAGCTCCGGGACAGCTGGCGAGCAGTACTTC.

This clone appeared many times. The chain couples TRBV6-6 to TRBJ1-4; 7 nucleotides agree with TRBD1. This CDR3 is built from 15 residues. The trim removed 3 bases at V and 10 bases at J, leaving 11 bases unmatched. Per the germline V gene, CDR1 is MNHNY and CDR2 is SVGAGI (reference sequence). CDR3 nucleotide sequence: TGTGCCAGCAGTTATGAAGCTGAGCAGGGGGTAAAACTGTTTTTT. It is translated as CASSYEAEQGVKLFF.

A few counts support this clone. The chain carries TRBV11-1 and TRBJ2-2; D not resolved. CDR1 SGHAT and CDR2 FQDESV come from the germline V gene (reference sequence). Trimming took 1 base from V and 4 from J, leaving 7 bases between them. The CDR3 loop spans 14 amino acids. The CDR3, as DNA: TGTGCCAGCAGCTTAGAGGTTAGCACCGGGGAGCTGTTTTTT. It specifies CASSLEVSTGELFF. Complete variable domain (other parts from reference TRBV11-1 and TRBJ2-2): EAEVAQSPRYKITEKSQAVAFWCDPISGHATLYWYRQILGQGPELLVQFQDESVVDDSQLPKDRFSAERLKGVDSTLKIQPAELGDSAMYLCASSLEVSTGELFFGEGSRLTVL.

This clone came up a few times. The V call is TRBV6-6, the J call TRBJ1-5, with D hard to call. The CDR3 spans 14 residues. Germline V CDR1 and CDR2: MNHNY, SVGAGI (reference sequence). Between the trimmed V and J ends, which lost 5 bases and 0 bases, there was a span of 8 bases. The CDR3 reads CASSPLNSNQPQHF. The CDR3 region has the DNA TGTGCCAGCAGTCCCCTAAATAGCAATCAGCCCCAGCATTTT.

A note on this clone: Other DNA sequences within the sample encode an identical CDR3. This rearrangement joins TRBV29-1 to TRBJ2-7, with D tentatively TRBD2 (5 bases). The CDR3 consists of 11 residues. CDR1 SQVTM and CDR2 ANQGSEA come from the germline V gene. Trimming stripped 4 bases from V and 4 bases from J, with 8 bases between. The chain's CDR3 is CSVGTGYEQYF. The CDR3 DNA follows: TGCAGCGTTGGAACGGGATACGAGCAGTACTTC.

This clone was counted many times. This chain links TRBV6-1 with TRBJ2-5; no clear D. The CDR3 is 14 amino acids. Per germline, CDR1 MNHNS and CDR2 SASEGT. Trimming pared 1 base from V and 2 bases from J, leaving 8 bases between. The CDR3 DNA reads TGTGCCAGCAGTGAAGGTGTTGAGCAAGAGACCCAGTACTTC. Its translation: CASSEGVEQETQYF.

Concerning this clone itself: In the same sample, other DNA sequences code for this CDR3. The gene calls are TRBV5-1 and TRBJ2-7, with a tentative D call TRBD2 (6 bases). Trimming pared 4 bases from V and 2 bases from J, leaving 13 bases between. Germline V gene lookup returns CDR1 SGHRS and CDR2 YFSETQ. This CDR3 has 14 amino acids. CDR3 in amino acids: CASSLGTDTYEQYF. The CDR3 DNA reads TGCGCCAGCAGCCTCGGGACTGACACCTACGAGCAGTACTTC.

The chain combines TRBV28 with TRBJ1-5, with D unresolved. The V end lost 3 bases, the J end lost 6 bases, and 6 bases lay between the germline ends. This CDR3 comprises 12 residues. Per germline, CDR1 MDHEN and CDR2 SYDVKM. CDR3 sequence (DNA): TGTGCCAGCAGTTTTTTCACTCAGCCCCAGCATTTT. Protein sequence: CASSFFTQPQHF. The variable domain in full, with the rest retrieved from reference TRBV28 and TRBJ1-5, is DVKVTQSSRYLVKRTGEKVFLECVQDMDHENMFWYRQDPGLGLRLIYFSYDVKMKEKGDIPEGYSVSREKKERFSLILESASTNQTSMYLCASSFFTQPQHFGDGTRLSIL.

This clone was observed once. In nucleotides, the CDR3 is TGTGCCAGCAGCGTAGCCGCGGGAGCGCCGGATACGCAGTATTTT. Translated, it gives CASSVAAGAPDTQYF. This chain uses TRBV9 with TRBJ2-3; 7 bases are shared with TRBD2. The ends lost 0 bases at V and 6 bases at J; junction bases unmatched: 7. CDR1 is SGDLS and CDR2 is YYNGEE in the germline V gene. The CDR3 extends over 15 amino acids. Based on the CDR3 plus reference TRBV9 and TRBJ2-3, the full variable domain is DSGVTQTPKHLITATGQRVTLRCSPRSGDLSVYWYQQSLDQGLQFLIQYYNGEERAKGNILERFSAQQFPDLHSELNLSSLELGDSALYFCASSVAAGAPDTQYFGPGTRLTVL.

The rearrangement links TRBV7-9 to TRBJ2-7, with D possibly matching TRBD1 (6 bases). V dropped 3 bases and J dropped 4 bases, with 10 bases sitting between them. This CDR3 has 13 amino acids. Germline assignment: CDR1 SEHNR and CDR2 FQNEAQ (reference sequence). The chain's CDR3 is CASSLGRGYEQYF. The CDR3 nucleotides read TGTGCCAGCAGCTTGGGCAGGGGATACGAGCAGTACTTC.

The table lists this clone with many counts. The V and J genes are TRBV7-8 and TRBJ2-7, with TRBD1 as a possible D gene (5 bases). From germline, CDR1 is SGHVS and CDR2 FQNEAQ. The V and J ends lost 5 bases and 2 bases respectively, with 13 bases between them. CDR3 length equals 14 residues. The CDR3 coding sequence is TGTGCCAGCAGCCCCGAAGGGGTTGCCTACGAGCAGTACTTC. This codes for CASSPEGVAYEQYF.

This clone was picked up a small number of times. The same CDR3 arises from other DNA sequences in this sample as well. The chain is built from TRBV7-6 and TRBJ1-1; 10 bases fit TRBD1. The CDR3 contains 16 residues. CDR1 is SGHVS and CDR2 is FNYEAQ in the germline V gene. The V segment lost 4 bases and the J segment 1 base; nucleotides outside the gene matches: 6. Here the CDR3 DNA reads TGTGCCAGCAGCTCCGGGACAGGGGACGGGAACACTGAAGCTTTCTTT. Protein sequence: CASSSGTGDGNTEAFF.

This clone was detected once. V usage is TRBV15 and J usage is TRBJ1-2; D unclear. Germline loops: CDR1 LNHNV, CDR2 YYDKDF (reference sequence). This CDR3 spans 18 amino acids. V lost 0 bases and J 4 bases, leaving 21 bases between the germline ends. CDR3 DNA sequence: TGTGCCACCAGCAGAGATGACCGGGCCGCCTATGGTAGCTATGGCTACACCTTC. Protein product: CATSRDDRAAYGSYGYTF.

V and J are TRBV15 and TRBJ2-7, with 11 bases fitting TRBD2. The V segment lost 0 bases and the J segment 2 bases; nucleotides outside the gene matches: 6. CDR1 and CDR2 from the germline V gene are LNHNV and YYDKDF (reference sequence). This CDR3 is 17 amino acids long. CDR3: CATSRDSGRGRTYEQYF. The CDR3 nucleotides read TGTGCCACCAGCAGAGATAGCGGGAGGGGCCGAACCTACGAGCAGTACTTC.

The chain combines TRBV28 with TRBJ2-7; TRBD1 aligns across 10 bases. This CDR3 contains 15 residues. V lost 6 bases and J lost 1; bases outside the gene matches: 6. CDR1 is MDHEN and CDR2 is SYDVKM in the germline V gene. The CDR3 reads CASSPGTGVSYEQYF. CDR3 sequence (DNA): TGTGCCAGCAGCCCCGGGACAGGGGTTTCCTACGAGCAGTACTTC. The full variable domain, rest sourced from reference TRBV28 and TRBJ2-7, is DVKVTQSSRYLVKRTGEKVFLECVQDMDHENMFWYRQDPGLGLRLIYFSYDVKMKEKGDIPEGYSVSREKKERFSLILESASTNQTSMYLCASSPGTGVSYEQYFGPGTRLTVT.

The CDR3 sequence: CASRSQREGLSLQEQFF. The CDR3 nucleotides are TGTGCCAGCAGGAGTCAGCGGGAGGGCCTGTCCCTTCAAGAGCAGTTCTTC. The chain links TRBV28 to TRBJ2-1; 10 bases fit TRBD2. CDR1 and CDR2 (germline): MDHEN, SYDVKM. V was pared by 6 bases and J by 10 bases, with 18 bases of the junction left unmatched. There are 17 residues in the CDR3.

The V call is TRBV27, the J call TRBJ2-5; 9 nucleotides align to TRBD1. The CDR3 length is 11 residues. Germline V gene data show CDR1 as MNHEY and CDR2 as SMNVEV (reference sequence). V lost 5 bases and J lost 13; bases outside the gene matches: 5. In nucleotides, the CDR3 is TGTGCCAGCAGTCCGGGACAGGGCATGTACTTC. It translates to CASSPGQGMYF.

V gene TRBV11-2 combines with J gene TRBJ1-5, with 9 bases fitting TRBD1. The trim removed 5 bases at V and 3 bases at J, leaving 5 bases unmatched. CDR3 size: 15 residues. The germline gives CDR1 SGHAT, CDR2 FQNNGV. The CDR3, as DNA: TGTGCCAGCAGCCTGAGGACAGGGGTCAATCAGCCCCAGCATTTT. Amino acids: CASSLRTGVNQPQHF.